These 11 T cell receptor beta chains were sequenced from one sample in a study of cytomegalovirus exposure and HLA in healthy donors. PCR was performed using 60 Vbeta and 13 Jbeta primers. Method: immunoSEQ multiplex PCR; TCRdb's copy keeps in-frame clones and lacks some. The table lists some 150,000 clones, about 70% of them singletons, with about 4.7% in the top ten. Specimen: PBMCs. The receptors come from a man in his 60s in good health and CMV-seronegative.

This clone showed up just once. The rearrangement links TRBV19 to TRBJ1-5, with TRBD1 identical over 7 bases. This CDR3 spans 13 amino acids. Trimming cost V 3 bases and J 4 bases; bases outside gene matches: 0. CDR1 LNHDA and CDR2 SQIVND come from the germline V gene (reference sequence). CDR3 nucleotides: TGTGCCAGTAGTATGGACAGGAATCAGCCCCAGCATTTT. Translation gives CASSMDRNQPQHF.

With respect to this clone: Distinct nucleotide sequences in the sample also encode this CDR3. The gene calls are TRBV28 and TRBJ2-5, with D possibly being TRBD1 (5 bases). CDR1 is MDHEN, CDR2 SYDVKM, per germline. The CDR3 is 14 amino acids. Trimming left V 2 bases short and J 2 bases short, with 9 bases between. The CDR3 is CASSLGGAQETQYF. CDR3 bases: TGTGCCAGCAGTTTAGGTGGGGCGCAAGAGACCCAGTACTTC.

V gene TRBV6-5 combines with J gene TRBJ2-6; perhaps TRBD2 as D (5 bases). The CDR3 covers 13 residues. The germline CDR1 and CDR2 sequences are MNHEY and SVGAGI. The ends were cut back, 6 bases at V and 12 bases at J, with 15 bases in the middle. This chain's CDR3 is CASRLDGAVVLTF. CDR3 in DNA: TGTGCCAGCAGACTGGACGGAGCGGTCGTCCTGACTTTC.

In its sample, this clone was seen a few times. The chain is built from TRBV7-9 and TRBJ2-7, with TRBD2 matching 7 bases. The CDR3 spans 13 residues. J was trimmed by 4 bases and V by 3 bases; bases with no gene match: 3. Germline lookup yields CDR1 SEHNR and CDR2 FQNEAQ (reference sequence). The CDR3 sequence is CASSFAGAYEQYF. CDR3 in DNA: TGTGCCAGCAGCTTTGCGGGAGCTTACGAGCAGTACTTC.

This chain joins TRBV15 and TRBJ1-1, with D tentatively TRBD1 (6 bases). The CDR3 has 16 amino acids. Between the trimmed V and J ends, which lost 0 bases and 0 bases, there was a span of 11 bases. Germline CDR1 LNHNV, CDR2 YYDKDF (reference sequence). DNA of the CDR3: TGTGCCACCAGCAGAGATATGCAGGGGTTGAACACTGAAGCTTTCTTT. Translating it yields CATSRDMQGLNTEAFF. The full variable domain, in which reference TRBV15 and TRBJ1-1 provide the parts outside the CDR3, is DAMVIQNPRYQVTQFGKPVTLSCSQTLNHNVMYWYQQKSSQAPKLLFHYYDKDFNNEADTPDNFQSRRPNTSFCFLDIRSPGLGDTAMYLCATSRDMQGLNTEAFFGQGTRLTVV.

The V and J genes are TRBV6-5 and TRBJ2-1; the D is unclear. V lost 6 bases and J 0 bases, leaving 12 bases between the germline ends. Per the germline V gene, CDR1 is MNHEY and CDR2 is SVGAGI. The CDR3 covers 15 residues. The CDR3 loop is CASRQPRSSYNEQFF. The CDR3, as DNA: TGTGCCAGCAGACAACCTAGGAGCTCCTACAATGAGCAGTTCTTC.

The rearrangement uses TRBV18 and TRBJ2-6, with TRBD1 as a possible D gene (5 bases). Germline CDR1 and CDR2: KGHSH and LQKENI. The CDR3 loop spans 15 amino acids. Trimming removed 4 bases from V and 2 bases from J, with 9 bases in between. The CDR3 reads CASSLPRAGANVLTF. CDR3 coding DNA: TGTGCCAGCTCACTCCCCAGGGCTGGGGCCAACGTCCTGACTTTC.

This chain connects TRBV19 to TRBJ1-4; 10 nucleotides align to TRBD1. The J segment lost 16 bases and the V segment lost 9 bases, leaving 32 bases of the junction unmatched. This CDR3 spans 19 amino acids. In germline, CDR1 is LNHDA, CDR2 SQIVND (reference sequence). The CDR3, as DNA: TGTGCCAGCTACTCTAAGTTTGTCCATCGGGACAGGGGAAGGGATAGGAAGTTTTTT. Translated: CASYSKFVHRDRGRDRKFF.

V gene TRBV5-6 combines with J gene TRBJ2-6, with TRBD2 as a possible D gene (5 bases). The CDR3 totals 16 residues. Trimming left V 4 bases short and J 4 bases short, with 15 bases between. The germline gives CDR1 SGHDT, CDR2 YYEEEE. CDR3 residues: CASSPARGGGANVLTF. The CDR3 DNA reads TGTGCCAGCAGCCCGGCGCGCGGCGGGGGGGCCAACGTCCTGACTTTC.

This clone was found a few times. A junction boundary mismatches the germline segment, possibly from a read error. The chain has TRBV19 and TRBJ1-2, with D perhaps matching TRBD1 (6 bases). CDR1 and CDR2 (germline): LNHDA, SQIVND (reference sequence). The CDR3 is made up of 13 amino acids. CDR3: CASSTSGTLQTSF. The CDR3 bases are TGTGCCAGTAGTACCTCCGGGACACTACAAACCTCCTTC.

The CDR3, as DNA: TGTGCCAGCAGTTCACCTCTAGGACTAGCGGGAGAGGCTCACAATGAGCAGTTCTTC. Its translation: CASSSPLGLAGEAHNEQFF. The chain employs TRBV28 and TRBJ2-1; 13 bases line up with TRBD2. Per germline, CDR1 MDHEN and CDR2 SYDVKM. The CDR3 has 19 residues. With 4 bases clipped from V and 5 bases from J, the junction kept 14 bases outside the gene matches.